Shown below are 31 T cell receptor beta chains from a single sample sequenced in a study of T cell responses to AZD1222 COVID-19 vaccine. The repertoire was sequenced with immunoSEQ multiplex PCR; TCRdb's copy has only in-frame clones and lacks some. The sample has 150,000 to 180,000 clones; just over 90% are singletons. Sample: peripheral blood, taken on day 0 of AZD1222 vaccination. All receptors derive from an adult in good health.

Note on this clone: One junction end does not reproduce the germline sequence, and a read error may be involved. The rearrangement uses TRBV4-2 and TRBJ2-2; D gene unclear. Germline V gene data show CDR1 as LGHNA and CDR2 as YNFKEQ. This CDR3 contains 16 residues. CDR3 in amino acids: CASSKRDIPNTGELFF. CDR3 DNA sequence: TGTGCCAGCAGCAAAAGAGATATACCAAACACCGGAGAGCTGTTTTTT.

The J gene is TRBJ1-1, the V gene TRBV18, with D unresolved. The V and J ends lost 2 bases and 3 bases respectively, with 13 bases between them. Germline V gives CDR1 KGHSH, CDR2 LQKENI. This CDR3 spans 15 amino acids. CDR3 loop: CASSPMQKAYTEAFF. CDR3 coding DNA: TGTGCCAGCTCACCAATGCAGAAGGCTTACACTGAAGCTTTCTTT.

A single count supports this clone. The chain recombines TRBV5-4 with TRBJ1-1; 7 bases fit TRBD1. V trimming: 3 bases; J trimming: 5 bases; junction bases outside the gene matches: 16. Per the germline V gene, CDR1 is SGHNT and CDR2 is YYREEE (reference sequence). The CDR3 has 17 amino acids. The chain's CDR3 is CASSSTGVGWPSTEAFF. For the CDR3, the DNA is TGTGCCAGCAGCTCCACAGGGGTTGGATGGCCGAGTACTGAAGCTTTCTTT. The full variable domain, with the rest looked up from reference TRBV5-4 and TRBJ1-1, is ETGVTQSPTHLIKTRGQQVTLRCSSQSGHNTVSWYQQALGQGPQFIFQYYREEENGRGNFPPRFSGLQFPNYSSELNVNALELDDSALYLCASSSTGVGWPSTEAFFGQGTRLTVV.

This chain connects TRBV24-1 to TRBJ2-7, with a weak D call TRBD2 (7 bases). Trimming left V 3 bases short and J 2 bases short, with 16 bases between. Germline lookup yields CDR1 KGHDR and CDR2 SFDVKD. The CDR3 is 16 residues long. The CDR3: CATSDPGGQEPYEQYF. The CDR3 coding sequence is TGTGCCACCAGTGATCCCGGGGGGCAGGAGCCCTACGAGCAGTACTTC.

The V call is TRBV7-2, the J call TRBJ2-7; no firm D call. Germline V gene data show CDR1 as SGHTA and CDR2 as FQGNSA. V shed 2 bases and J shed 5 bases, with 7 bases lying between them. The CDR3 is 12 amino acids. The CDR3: CASSLYSHEQYF. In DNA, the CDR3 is TGTGCCAGCAGCTTATATTCCCACGAGCAGTACTTC. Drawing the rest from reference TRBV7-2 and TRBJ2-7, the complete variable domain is GAGVSQSPSNKVTEKGKDVELRCDPISGHTALYWYRQSLGQGLEFLIYFQGNSAPDKSGLPSDRFSAERTGGSVSTLTIQRTQQEDSAVYLCASSLYSHEQYFGPGTRLTVT.

CDR3 region: CASSLYGREDSPLHF. CDR3 coding DNA: TGTGCCAGCAGCTTATATGGCAGGGAGGACTCACCCCTCCACTTT. The chain couples TRBV7-9 to TRBJ1-6; perhaps TRBD1 as D (5 bases). The germline V gene has CDR1 SEHNR and CDR2 FQNEAQ (reference sequence). The CDR3 is made up of 15 amino acids. Trimming removed 2 bases at V and 10 bases at J, with 15 bases between.

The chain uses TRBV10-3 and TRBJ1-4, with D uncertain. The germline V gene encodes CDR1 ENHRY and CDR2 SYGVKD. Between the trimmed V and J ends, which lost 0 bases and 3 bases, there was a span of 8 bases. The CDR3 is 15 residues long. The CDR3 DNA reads TGTGCCATCAGTGAGTCCTTGCAGGCTAATGAAAAACTGTTTTTT. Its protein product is CAISESLQANEKLFF.

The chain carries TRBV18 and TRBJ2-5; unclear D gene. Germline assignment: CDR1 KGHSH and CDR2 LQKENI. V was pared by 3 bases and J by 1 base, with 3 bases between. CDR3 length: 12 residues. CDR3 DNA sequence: TGTGCCAGCTCACCGATCCAAGAGACCCAGTACTTC. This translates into CASSPIQETQYF.

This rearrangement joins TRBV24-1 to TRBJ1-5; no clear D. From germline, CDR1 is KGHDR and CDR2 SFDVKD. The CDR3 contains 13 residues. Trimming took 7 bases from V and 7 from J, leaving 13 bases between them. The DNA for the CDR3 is TGTGCCACCAGCACCGTCACGTGGCAGCCCCAGCATTTT. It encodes CATSTVTWQPQHF.

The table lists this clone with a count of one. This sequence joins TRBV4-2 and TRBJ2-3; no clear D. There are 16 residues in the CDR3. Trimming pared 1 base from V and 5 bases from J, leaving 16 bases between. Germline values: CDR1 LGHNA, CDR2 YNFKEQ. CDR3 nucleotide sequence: TGTGCCAGCAGCCAAGTTTCGGCTATTGCGATAGATACGCAGTATTTT. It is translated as CASSQVSAIAIDTQYF.

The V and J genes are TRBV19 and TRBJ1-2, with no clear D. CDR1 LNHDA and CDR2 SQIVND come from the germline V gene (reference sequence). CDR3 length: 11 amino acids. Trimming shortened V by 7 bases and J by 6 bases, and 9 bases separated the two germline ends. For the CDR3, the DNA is TGTGCCAGTAAGGCTCAGGATGGCTACACCTTC. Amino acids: CASKAQDGYTF.

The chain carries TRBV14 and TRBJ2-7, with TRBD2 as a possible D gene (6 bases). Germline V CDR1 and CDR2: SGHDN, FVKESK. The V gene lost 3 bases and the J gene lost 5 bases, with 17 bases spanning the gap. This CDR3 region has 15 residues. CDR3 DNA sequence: TGTGCCAGCAGCCATTTTCGGGAGATGGTCGACGAGCAGTACTTC. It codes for CASSHFREMVDEQYF.

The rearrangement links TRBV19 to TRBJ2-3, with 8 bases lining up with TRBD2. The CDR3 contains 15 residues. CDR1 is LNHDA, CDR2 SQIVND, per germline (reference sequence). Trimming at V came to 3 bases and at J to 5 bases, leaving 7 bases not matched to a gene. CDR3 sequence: CASSIGAGGVDTQYF. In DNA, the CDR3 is TGTGCCAGTAGTATCGGCGCGGGAGGTGTAGATACGCAGTATTTT.

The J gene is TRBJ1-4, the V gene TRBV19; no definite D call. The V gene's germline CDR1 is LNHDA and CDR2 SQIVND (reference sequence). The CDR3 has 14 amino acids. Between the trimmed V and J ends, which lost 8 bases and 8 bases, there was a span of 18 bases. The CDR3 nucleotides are TGTGCCAGTCAGAAGGGCGCGGTTCACGAAAAACTGTTTTTT. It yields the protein CASQKGAVHEKLFF.

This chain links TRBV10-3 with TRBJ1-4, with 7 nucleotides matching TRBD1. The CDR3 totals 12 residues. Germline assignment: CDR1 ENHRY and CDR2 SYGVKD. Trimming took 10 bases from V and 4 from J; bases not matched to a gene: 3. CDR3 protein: CATGTVNEKLFF. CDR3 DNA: TGTGCCACCGGGACAGTTAATGAAAAACTGTTTTTT.

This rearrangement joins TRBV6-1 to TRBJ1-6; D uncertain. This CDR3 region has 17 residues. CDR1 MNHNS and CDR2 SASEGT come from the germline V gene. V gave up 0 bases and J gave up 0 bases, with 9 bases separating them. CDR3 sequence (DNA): TGTGCCAGCAGTGAAGCTGGAGGGAGCTCCTATAATTCACCCCTCCACTTT. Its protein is CASSEAGGSSYNSPLHF.

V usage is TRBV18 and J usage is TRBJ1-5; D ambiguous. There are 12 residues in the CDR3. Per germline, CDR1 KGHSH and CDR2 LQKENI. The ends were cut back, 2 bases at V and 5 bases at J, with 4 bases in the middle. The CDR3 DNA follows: TGTGCCAGCTCACCAAAGGATCAGCCCCAGCATTTT. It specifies CASSPKDQPQHF.

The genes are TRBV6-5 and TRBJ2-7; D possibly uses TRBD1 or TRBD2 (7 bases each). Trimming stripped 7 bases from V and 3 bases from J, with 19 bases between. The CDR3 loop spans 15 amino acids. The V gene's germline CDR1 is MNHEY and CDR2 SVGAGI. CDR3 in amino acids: CASTPGGLTYYEQYF. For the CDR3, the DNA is TGTGCCAGCACCCCAGGGGGACTAACTTACTACGAGCAGTACTTC.

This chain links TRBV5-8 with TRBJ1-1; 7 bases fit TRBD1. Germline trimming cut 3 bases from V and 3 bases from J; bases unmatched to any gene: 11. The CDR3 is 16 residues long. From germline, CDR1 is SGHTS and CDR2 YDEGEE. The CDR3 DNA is TGTGCCAGCAGCTCTGGGATGGACAGGTCGGACACTGAAGCTTTCTTT. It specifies CASSSGMDRSDTEAFF.

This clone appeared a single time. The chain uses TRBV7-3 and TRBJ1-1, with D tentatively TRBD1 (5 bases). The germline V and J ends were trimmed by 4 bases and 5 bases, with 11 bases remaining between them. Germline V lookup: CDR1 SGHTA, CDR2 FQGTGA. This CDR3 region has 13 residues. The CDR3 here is CASSSQGTTEAFF. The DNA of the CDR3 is TGTGCCAGCAGCTCGCAGGGAACTACTGAAGCTTTCTTT.

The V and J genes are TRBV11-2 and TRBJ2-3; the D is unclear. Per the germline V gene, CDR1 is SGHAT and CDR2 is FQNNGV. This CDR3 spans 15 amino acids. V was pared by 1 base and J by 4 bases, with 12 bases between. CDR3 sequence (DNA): TGTGCCAGCAGCTTAGCGCAAATCGCGGCAGATACGCAGTATTTT. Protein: CASSLAQIAADTQYF.

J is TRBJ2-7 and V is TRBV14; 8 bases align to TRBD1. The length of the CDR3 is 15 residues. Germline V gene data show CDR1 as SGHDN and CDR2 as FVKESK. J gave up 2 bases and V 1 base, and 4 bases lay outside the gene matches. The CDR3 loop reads CASSQGAGQAYEQYF. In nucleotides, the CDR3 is TGTGCCAGCAGCCAAGGTGCGGGACAGGCCTACGAGCAGTACTTC. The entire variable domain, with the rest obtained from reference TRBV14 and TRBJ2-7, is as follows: EAGVTQFPSHSVIEKGQTVTLRCDPISGHDNLYWYRRVMGKEIKFLLHFVKESKQDESGMPNNRFLAERTGGTYSTLKVQPAELEDSGVYFCASSQGAGQAYEQYFGPGTRLTVT.

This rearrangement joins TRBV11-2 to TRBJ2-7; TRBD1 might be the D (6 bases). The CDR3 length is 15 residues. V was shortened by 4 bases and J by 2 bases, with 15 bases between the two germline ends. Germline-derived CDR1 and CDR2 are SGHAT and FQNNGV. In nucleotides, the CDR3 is TGTGCCAGCAGCTCCCTAAGACAGGCCGCCTACGAGCAGTACTTC. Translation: CASSSLRQAAYEQYF.

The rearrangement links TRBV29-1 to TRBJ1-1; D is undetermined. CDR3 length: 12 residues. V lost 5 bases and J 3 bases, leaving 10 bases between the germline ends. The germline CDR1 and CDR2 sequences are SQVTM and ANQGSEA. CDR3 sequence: CSVITGDTEAFF. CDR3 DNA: TGCAGCGTTATCACGGGAGACACTGAAGCTTTCTTT.

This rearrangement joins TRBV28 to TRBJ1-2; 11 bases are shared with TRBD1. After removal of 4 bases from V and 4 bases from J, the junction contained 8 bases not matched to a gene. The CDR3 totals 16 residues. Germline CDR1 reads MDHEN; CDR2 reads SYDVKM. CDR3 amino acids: CASSSPRTGGFYGYTF. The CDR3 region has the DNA TGTGCCAGCAGTTCGCCTCGGACAGGGGGCTTCTATGGCTACACCTTC.

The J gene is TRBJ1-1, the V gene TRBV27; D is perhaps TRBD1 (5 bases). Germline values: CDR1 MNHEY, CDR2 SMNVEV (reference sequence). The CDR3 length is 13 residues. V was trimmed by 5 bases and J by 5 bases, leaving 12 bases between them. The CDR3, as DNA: TGTGCCAGCAGTCTGACAGAAGGGACTGAAGCTTTCTTT. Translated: CASSLTEGTEAFF.

CDR3 DNA: TGTGCCACCAGTGACAAGACTAGCGGGAGTTTCGATGAGCAGTTCTTC. It codes for CATSDKTSGSFDEQFF. The V and J genes are TRBV24-1 and TRBJ2-1; 12 bases map to TRBD2. The trim removed 4 bases at V and 8 bases at J, leaving 8 bases unmatched. The CDR3 has 16 amino acids. CDR1 is KGHDR, CDR2 SFDVKD, per germline.

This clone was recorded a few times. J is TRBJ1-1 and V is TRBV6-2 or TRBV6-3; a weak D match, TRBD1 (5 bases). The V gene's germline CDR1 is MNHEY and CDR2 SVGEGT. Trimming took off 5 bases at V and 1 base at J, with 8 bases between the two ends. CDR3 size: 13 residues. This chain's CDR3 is CASSPRENTEAFF. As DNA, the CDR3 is TGTGCCAGCAGTCCCAGGGAGAACACTGAAGCTTTCTTT.

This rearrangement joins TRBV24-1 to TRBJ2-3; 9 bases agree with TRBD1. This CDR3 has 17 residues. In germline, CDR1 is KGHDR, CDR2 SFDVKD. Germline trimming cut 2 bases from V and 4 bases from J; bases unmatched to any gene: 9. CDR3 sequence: CATSDWEGQGFADTQYF. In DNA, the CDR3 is TGTGCCACCAGTGATTGGGAAGGACAGGGGTTCGCAGATACGCAGTATTTT.

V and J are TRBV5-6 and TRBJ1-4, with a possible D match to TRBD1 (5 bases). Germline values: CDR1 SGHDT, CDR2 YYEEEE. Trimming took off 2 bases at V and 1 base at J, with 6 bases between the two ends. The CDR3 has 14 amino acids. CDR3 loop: CASSLGETNEKLFF. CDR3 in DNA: TGTGCCAGCAGCTTAGGGGAAACTAATGAAAAACTGTTTTTT.

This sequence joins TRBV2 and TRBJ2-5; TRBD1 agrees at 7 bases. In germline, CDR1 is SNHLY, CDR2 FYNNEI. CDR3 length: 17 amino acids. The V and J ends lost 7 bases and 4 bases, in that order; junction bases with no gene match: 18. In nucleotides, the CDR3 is TGTGCCAGCACCCGATATCAGGACAGGCGGAAGGGAGAGACCCAGTACTTC. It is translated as CASTRYQDRRKGETQYF. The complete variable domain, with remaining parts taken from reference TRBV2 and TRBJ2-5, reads EPEVTQTPSHQVTQMGQEVILRCVPISNHLYFYWYRQILGQKVEFLVSFYNNEISEKSEIFDDQFSVERPDGSNFTLKIRSTKLEDSAMYFCASTRYQDRRKGETQYFGPGTRLLVL.